The 11 T cell receptor beta chains given below trace back to one sample, sequenced in a study of blood T cell repertoires in COVID-19. Generated by immunoSEQ multiplex PCR, the TCRdb table keeps only in-frame clones and is missing some. The top ten hold 9.5% to 15% of the sample, which has about 240,000 clones, 80% to 85% seen once. Sequencing used peripheral blood. The receptors come from a woman aged 55-70 years with active or convalescent COVID-19.

This clone occurred a few times. Other DNA sequences of this sample code for an identical CDR3. V is TRBV6-4 and J is TRBJ1-1; TRBD1 matches 7 bases. V lost 5 bases and J lost 5; bases outside the gene matches: 5. CDR3 size: 13 residues. Germline assignment: CDR1 MRHNA and CDR2 SNTAGT. The CDR3 reads CASSQQGDTEAFF. In nucleotides, the CDR3 is TGTGCCAGCAGTCAGCAGGGGGATACTGAAGCTTTCTTT.

J is TRBJ2-5 and V is TRBV12-5; TRBD1 matches at 9 bases. CDR3 size: 15 residues. V was pared by 5 bases and J by 4 bases, with 8 bases of the junction left unmatched. Germline assignment: CDR1 LGHNT and CDR2 FRNRAP. The CDR3: CASGPDRGFGETQYF. The DNA of the CDR3 is TGTGCTAGTGGTCCTGACAGGGGGTTTGGAGAGACCCAGTACTTC.

J is TRBJ2-1 and V is TRBV19, with TRBD2 identical over 7 bases. J was trimmed by 8 bases and V by 0 bases; bases with no gene match: 13. The CDR3 runs 17 residues. Germline values: CDR1 LNHDA, CDR2 SQIVND (reference sequence). Written as DNA, the CDR3 is TGTGCCAGTAGTATAGATGGGGGGGAGAGTTCCGCGTATGAGCAGTTCTTC. Amino acid sequence: CASSIDGGESSAYEQFF. The full variable domain, completed using reference TRBV19 and TRBJ2-1, is DGGITQSPKYLFRKEGQNVTLSCEQNLNHDAMYWYRQDPGQGLRLIYYSQIVNDFQKGDIAEGYSVSREKKESFPLTVTSAQKNPTAFYLCASSIDGGESSAYEQFFGPGTRLTVL.

This clone was counted between two and nine times. This chain links TRBV27 with TRBJ2-6; 10 bases match TRBD1. The CDR3 runs 18 residues. CDR1 is MNHEY, CDR2 SMNVEV, per germline (reference sequence). The V and J ends lost 1 base and 0 bases, in that order; junction bases with no gene match: 3. The CDR3 bases are TGTGCCAGCAGTTTATGGGGACAGGGGAGCTCTGGGGCCAACGTCCTGACTTTC. It translates to CASSLWGQGSSGANVLTF.

V usage is TRBV5-1 and J usage is TRBJ2-1; the D is unclear. Trimming took 3 bases from V and 10 from J, leaving 11 bases between them. Germline V gene data show CDR1 as SGHRS and CDR2 as YFSETQ. The length of the CDR3 is 12 residues. This CDR3 is CASSSLTHEQFF. The CDR3 region has the DNA TGCGCCAGCAGCTCCCTAACGCACGAGCAGTTCTTC.

The chain joins TRBV19 to TRBJ1-1; TRBD1 might be the D (6 bases). In germline, CDR1 is LNHDA, CDR2 SQIVND (reference sequence). CDR3 length equals 12 residues. Trimming shortened V by 10 bases and J by 5 bases, and 14 bases separated the two germline ends. CDR3 residues: CATSLGGTEAFF. CDR3 nucleotides: TGTGCCACCTCCCTAGGGGGTACTGAAGCTTTCTTT.

The gene calls are TRBV2 and TRBJ2-1; D gene unclear. There are 17 residues in the CDR3. Germline V lookup: CDR1 SNHLY, CDR2 FYNNEI. The V gene lost 4 bases and the J gene lost 0 bases, with 16 bases spanning the gap. As DNA, the CDR3 is TGTGCCAGCAGTGTGAGTAAAACAGCCCGCTCCTACAATGAGCAGTTCTTC. It codes for CASSVSKTARSYNEQFF.

The chain joins TRBV30 to TRBJ1-5; the D is unclear. The CDR3 is 15 amino acids. From germline, CDR1 is GTSNPN and CDR2 SVGIG (reference sequence). Trimming cost V 2 bases and J 0 bases, with 11 bases left between them. CDR3 in amino acids: CAWSLAGSSNQPQHF. CDR3 nucleotide sequence: TGTGCCTGGAGTTTGGCGGGAAGTAGCAATCAGCCCCAGCATTTT.

This clone turned up a few times. The V gene is TRBV5-4, the J gene TRBJ2-2, with 8 nucleotides matching TRBD2. Losses at the gene ends were 0 bases for V and 1 base for J; bases not matched to a gene: 2. The CDR3 consists of 16 residues. From germline, CDR1 is SGHNT and CDR2 YYREEE (reference sequence). CDR3 in amino acids: CASSLGSGVNTGELFF. For the CDR3, the DNA is TGTGCCAGCAGCTTGGGTAGCGGGGTGAACACCGGGGAGCTGTTTTTT.

The chain uses TRBV5-6 and TRBJ2-7; TRBD1 matches at 8 bases. Trimming cost V 4 bases and J 3 bases; bases outside gene matches: 9. The CDR3 has 15 amino acids. Germline V CDR1 and CDR2: SGHDT, YYEEEE. CDR3 sequence (DNA): TGTGCCAGCAGCCCGCGGACAGGGCCCAACTACGAGCAGTACTTC. It translates to CASSPRTGPNYEQYF.

The J gene is TRBJ2-5, the V gene TRBV7-9; 10 bases are a match to TRBD1. Germline V gene lookup returns CDR1 SEHNR and CDR2 FQNEAQ (reference sequence). Germline trimming cut 4 bases from V and 6 bases from J; bases unmatched to any gene: 14. The CDR3 runs 17 residues. For the CDR3, the DNA is TGTGCCAGCAGCTCTTTAGGGGGGGGACAGGGGCAGAAGACCCAGTACTTC. This encodes CASSSLGGGQGQKTQYF. Using reference TRBV7-9 and TRBJ2-5 for the parts outside the CDR3, the full variable domain is DTGVSQNPRHKITKRGQNVTFRCDPISEHNRLYWYRQTLGQGPEFLTYFQNEAQLEKSRLLSDRFSAERPKGSFSTLEIQRTEQGDSAMYLCASSSLGGGQGQKTQYFGPGTRLLVL.